Listed below are T cell receptor beta chains from one sample, sequenced in a study of blood T cell repertoires in COVID-19. The repertoire was sequenced with immunoSEQ multiplex PCR; TCRdb's copy has only in-frame clones and lacks some. The sample gives almost 250,000 clones, around nine tenths of which show up once; about 1.6% is in the top ten. Material: peripheral blood. These receptors originate from a woman in her fifties or sixties who had recovered from COVID-19. Both conserved end residues are part of each CDR3.

V	CDR3
TRBV18	CASSPFTGVTSGKETQYF
TRBV6-4	CASSPSTSLNTGELFF
TRBV5-8	CASRSPGQNTDTQYF
TRBV2	CASSEEWAGPRNTIYF
TRBV7-2	CASRQGASREQYF
TRBV3-1/TRBV3-2	CASFSSRGASETQYF
TRBV19	CASSPEHRGGTEAFF
TRBV7-6	CASSFIGGEMNTEAFF
TRBV6-2/TRBV6-3	CASSPGLLYNEQFF
TRBV7-2	CASSSLGQGTYEQYF